A single sample gave rise to the 5 T cell receptor beta chains below, sequenced in a study of cytomegalovirus exposure and HLA in healthy donors. PCR primers comprised 60 Vbeta and 13 Jbeta primers. Here immunoSEQ multiplex PCR was the method, and the copy in TCRdb shows in-frame clones only, minus some. This table holds 30,000 to 45,000 clones, around 86% found once. Sequencing was carried out using PBMCs. These receptors were taken from a woman in her forties in good health and CMV-seropositive.

The count of this clone is one. The gene calls are TRBV5-4 and TRBJ1-2; 8 nucleotides align to TRBD1. Germline lookup yields CDR1 SGHNT and CDR2 YYREEE (reference sequence). The CDR3 contains 14 residues. The V segment lost 3 bases and the J segment 8 bases; nucleotides outside the gene matches: 9. CDR3 amino acids: CASSSTGEVKGYTF. The CDR3 DNA sequence: TGTGCCAGCAGCTCGACAGGGGAGGTTAAGGGCTACACCTTC. Variable domain in full (rest from reference TRBV5-4 and TRBJ1-2): ETGVTQSPTHLIKTRGQQVTLRCSSQSGHNTVSWYQQALGQGPQFIFQYYREEENGRGNFPPRFSGLQFPNYSSELNVNALELDDSALYLCASSSTGEVKGYTFGSGTRLTVV.

This chain links TRBV18 with TRBJ1-5; 7 bases map to TRBD1. V trimming: 5 bases; J trimming: 3 bases; junction bases outside the gene matches: 4. CDR1 and CDR2 from the germline V gene are KGHSH and LQKENI. This CDR3 comprises 14 residues. The CDR3 DNA is TGTGCCAGCTCAGAGGACAGGACCAATCAGCCCCAGCATTTT. Translated, it gives CASSEDRTNQPQHF.

The chain links TRBV28 to TRBJ1-2; TRBD1 matches 8 bases. The ends lost 2 bases at V and 4 bases at J; junction bases unmatched: 3. Germline CDR1 is MDHEN and CDR2 is SYDVKM. The CDR3 covers 14 residues. Here the CDR3 reads CASSLQTGAYGYTF. The CDR3 DNA reads TGTGCCAGCAGTTTACAGACAGGGGCCTATGGCTACACCTTC.

V usage is TRBV27 and J usage is TRBJ1-6, with no clear D. Germline CDR1 and CDR2: MNHEY and SMNVEV (reference sequence). V dropped 7 bases and J dropped 7 bases, with 8 bases sitting between them. This CDR3 is 12 amino acids long. The CDR3 DNA is TGTGCCAGCACCCGCGGGAATTCACCCCTCCACTTT. Translation: CASTRGNSPLHF.

The V gene is TRBV7-8, the J gene TRBJ1-6; 8 positions agree with TRBD1. The V segment lost 5 bases and the J segment 6 bases; nucleotides outside the gene matches: 9. Germline CDR1 reads SGHVS; CDR2 reads FQNEAQ. The CDR3 runs 16 residues. DNA of the CDR3: TGTGCCAGCAGCCTCCGGACAGGGACTCTTAATTCACCCCTCCACTTT. Protein sequence: CASSLRTGTLNSPLHF. Looking up the rest from reference TRBV7-8 and TRBJ1-6 gives the full variable domain: GAGVSQSPRYKVAKRGQDVALRCDPISGHVSLFWYQQALGQGPEFLTYFQNEAQLDKSGLPSDRFFAERPEGSVSTLKIQRTQQEDSAVYLCASSLRTGTLNSPLHFGNGTRLTVT.